This T cell receptor beta chain derives from a study of cytomegalovirus exposure and HLA in healthy donors. In the study overall: Sequencing of roughly 180 million T cells in an earlier analysis found some 100 million unique TCR beta sequences. Study-level findings and limits: TRBV6-2, TRBV6-3 and some other V segments were excluded as indistinguishable.

The CDR3 length is 18 residues. Germline V gene data show CDR1 as LGHNA and CDR2 as YNFKEQ. V was clipped by 0 bases and J by 0 bases, with 15 bases between them. Nominally healthy donors provided the samples, though records likely missed some immune exposures. Worth noting for this clone: Its antigen is as yet unknown.

Vbeta (60) and Jbeta (13) primers were used in the PCR. The method was immunoSEQ multiplex PCR; TCRdb's version includes in-frame clones alone and lacks a portion of them. The table lists more than 95,000 clones, roughly a sixth of them singletons. Sequencing was done on a sample of PBMCs. The source of this sequence is a female donor in good health and CMV-seropositive. The chain has TRBV4-2 and TRBJ2-4, with D possibly being TRBD1 (5 bases). DNA of the CDR3: TGTGCCAGCAGCCAAGAATGGGGCAGACCGCTAGCCAAAAACATTCAGTACTTC. Translation gives CASSQEWGRPLAKNIQYF.